This TCR beta chain derives from a study of low-dose radiotherapy and immunotherapy resistance in tumors. Turning to the study itself: Cohort 1 was treated with 0.5 Gy per fraction at 2-week intervals, amounting to 6.5 Gy overall. Every two weeks, cyclophosphamide 200 mg/m2 was infused one day before radiation plus immunotherapy.

As for time point: after trial treatment. Noted treatment: LDRT plus nivolumab, ipilimumab, low-dose cyclophosphamide and aspirin (RACIN trial). Qualifying patients carried advanced solid tumors devoid of tumor-infiltrating lymphocytes. First-strand cDNA relied on TRAV- and TRBV-specific primers spanning alpha and beta chains. TCRs were amplified for approximately 21 PCR cycles with a constant-region primer and V-primer adapter. TCRdb analysed the reads with MiXCR anew, one entry per CDR3 protein. The top ten clones hold about 4% of a sample with some 100,000 distinct CDR3 sequences, less than 25% of them seen once. This clonotype was picked up many times. This CDR3 spans 16 amino acids. Per germline, CDR1 SGHVS and CDR2 FQNEAQ. V was pared by 5 bases and J by 4 bases, with 18 bases between.

This TCR came from a male donor with prostate cancer. The chain uses TRBV7-8 and TRBJ2-1; unclear D gene. The input for sequencing was PBMCs, taken after low-dose radiotherapy plus immunotherapy. The CDR3: CASSRSSRIGYNEQFF. As DNA, the CDR3 is TGTGCCAGCAGCCGGTCTAGTCGGATAGGGTACAATGAGCAGTTCTTC.